The rows below give T cell receptor beta chains drawn from one sample of a study of PD-1 blockade in classical Hodgkin lymphoma. Profiling relied on immunoSEQ multiplex PCR, and the TCRdb table lists in-frame clones only, not all of them. The sample holds 7,500 to 8,000 clones, roughly 88% seen once. Sequencing was performed on CD4+ T cells from blood, taken at baseline. These receptors originate from a human donor with classical Hodgkin lymphoma. The CDR3 runs from the conserved cysteine through the conserved F or W.

v_gene: TRBV19; CDR3aa: CASSPLHRGSSGEQYF
v_gene: TRBV19; CDR3aa: CASRPQGASNQPQHF
v_gene: TRBV7-3; CDR3aa: CASSPLTEPGTEAFF
v_gene: TRBV7-2; CDR3aa: CASSLAFRTGTGPGANVLTF
v_gene: TRBV7-2; CDR3aa: CASSLGRHYEQYF
v_gene: TRBV19; CDR3aa: CASSTNPLSTGSGGYTF
v_gene: TRBV7-2; CDR3aa: CASSFQGTDTEAFF
v_gene: TRBV5-6; CDR3aa: CASLHAGAWETQYF
v_gene: TRBV7-8; CDR3aa: CASSLRRAPYNEQFF
v_gene: TRBV5-1; CDR3aa: CASSLDPSGELFF
v_gene: TRBV6-6; CDR3aa: CASRIEGGSYNEQFF
v_gene: TRBV7-9; CDR3aa: CASSPPGQGMNGYTF
v_gene: TRBV5-1; CDR3aa: CASSGRTQGNTIYF
v_gene: TRBV4-3; CDR3aa: CASSPGSWVYEQYF
v_gene: TRBV5-4; CDR3aa: CASMRDSQTGETQYF
v_gene: TRBV9; CDR3aa: CASSPTTNTEAFF
v_gene: TRBV12-5; CDR3aa: CASGEVNFRSVDYGYTF
v_gene: TRBV4-1; CDR3aa: CASSIRLPASGGTYNEQFF